This TCR gamma chain was sequenced for a study of gammadelta T cells in human blood. TCRdb re-called clones from the RT-PCR reads using CATT. The sample holds roughly 430 gamma-chain clones, less than 15% seen once. The J segment lost 6 bases and the V segment lost 3 bases, leaving 2 bases of the junction unmatched. CDR1 is GITISATS, CDR2 ISYDGTV, per germline (reference sequence). This CDR3 spans 15 amino acids. This clone turned up a few times. A single base separates this from a much larger clone, so it may be a read error. V gene TRGV9 combines with J gene TRGJP. The sample taken for sequencing was Vgamma9Vdelta2 gamma-delta T cells from adult blood. This sequence originates from a human donor. The CDR3 DNA follows: TGTGCCTTGTGGGAGTCAGAGTTGGGCAAAAAAATCAAGGTATTT. Translation: CALWESELGKKIKVF.